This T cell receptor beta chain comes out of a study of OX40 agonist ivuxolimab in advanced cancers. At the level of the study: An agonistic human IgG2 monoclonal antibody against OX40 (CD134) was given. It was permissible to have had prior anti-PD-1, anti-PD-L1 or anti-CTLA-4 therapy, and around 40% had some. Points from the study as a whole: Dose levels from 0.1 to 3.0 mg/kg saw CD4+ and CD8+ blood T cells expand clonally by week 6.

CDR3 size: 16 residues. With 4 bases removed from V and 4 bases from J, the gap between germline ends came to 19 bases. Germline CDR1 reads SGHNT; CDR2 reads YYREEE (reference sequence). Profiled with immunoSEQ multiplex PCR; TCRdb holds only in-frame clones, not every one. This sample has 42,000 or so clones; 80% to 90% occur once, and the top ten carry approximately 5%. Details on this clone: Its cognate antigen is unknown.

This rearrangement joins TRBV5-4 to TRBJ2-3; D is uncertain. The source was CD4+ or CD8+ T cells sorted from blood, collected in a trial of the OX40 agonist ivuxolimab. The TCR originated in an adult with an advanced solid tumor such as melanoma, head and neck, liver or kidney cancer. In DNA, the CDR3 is TGTGCCAGCAGCATGACACTTACTCCTTTTGCAGATACGCAGTATTTT. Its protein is CASSMTLTPFADTQYF. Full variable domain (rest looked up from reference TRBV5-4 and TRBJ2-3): ETGVTQSPTHLIKTRGQQVTLRCSSQSGHNTVSWYQQALGQGPQFIFQYYREEENGRGNFPPRFSGLQFPNYSSELNVNALELDDSALYLCASSMTLTPFADTQYFGPGTRLTVL.